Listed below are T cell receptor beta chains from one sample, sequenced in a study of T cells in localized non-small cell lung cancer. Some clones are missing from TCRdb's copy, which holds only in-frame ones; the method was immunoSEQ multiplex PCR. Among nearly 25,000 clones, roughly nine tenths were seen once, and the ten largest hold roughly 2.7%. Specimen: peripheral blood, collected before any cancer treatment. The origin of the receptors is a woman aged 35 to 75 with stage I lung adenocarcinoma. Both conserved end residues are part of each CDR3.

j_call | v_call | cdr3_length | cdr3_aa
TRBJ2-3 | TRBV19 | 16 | CASSMGLAASTDTQYF
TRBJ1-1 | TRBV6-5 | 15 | CASSYSGRRNTEAFF
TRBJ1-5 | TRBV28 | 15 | CASRPGLSSNQPQHF
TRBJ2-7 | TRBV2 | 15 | CASSTLGQAAYEQYF
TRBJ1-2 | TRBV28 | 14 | CASSFFAGAYGYTF
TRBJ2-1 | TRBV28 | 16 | CASSSLDGSSYNEQFF
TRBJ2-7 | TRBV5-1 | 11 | CASSLEYEQYF
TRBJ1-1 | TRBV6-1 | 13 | CASTQQLNTEAFF
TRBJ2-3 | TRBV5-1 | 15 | CASSLGGVGTDTQYF
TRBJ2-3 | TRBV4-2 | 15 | CASSHDTIGTDTQYF